Listed here are 26 T cell receptor beta chains from one sample, sequenced in a study of blood T cell repertoires in COVID-19. The assay was immunoSEQ multiplex PCR, and TCRdb's table has in-frame clones only and misses some. The top ten clones hold around 6.4% of a sample with some 220,000 clones, roughly 80% of them seen once. Sequencing input: peripheral blood. These receptors all stem from a woman aged 55-69 years with active or convalescent COVID-19.

The chain carries TRBV29-1 and TRBJ1-4; perhaps TRBD1 as D (6 bases). This CDR3 has 13 residues. V was shortened by 1 base and J by 8 bases, with 11 bases between the two germline ends. Germline CDR1 SQVTM, CDR2 ANQGSEA. CDR3 coding DNA: TGCAGCGTTGAAGGGGGGCTTGGGGAAAAACTGTTTTTT. It yields the protein CSVEGGLGEKLFF.

This clone was seen a single time. Here the CDR3 DNA reads TGTGCCAGCAGTGAATACGAGGATCCGGGACTAGCGGGAGGGCAGGACACCGGGGAGCTGTTTTTT. This encodes CASSEYEDPGLAGGQDTGELFF. This chain uses TRBV6-1 with TRBJ2-2, with 16 bases lining up with TRBD2. Germline-derived CDR1 and CDR2 are MNHNS and SASEGT. Germline trimming cut 2 bases from V and 3 bases from J; bases unmatched to any gene: 15. The CDR3 contains 22 residues.

V is TRBV9 and J is TRBJ2-2, with 10 bases matching TRBD2. V was clipped by 0 bases and J by 4 bases; unmatched bases: 3. The CDR3 sequence is 16 residues long. Germline CDR1 reads SGDLS; CDR2 reads YYNGEE. CDR3: CASSVVASGGTGELFF. The CDR3 region has the DNA TGTGCCAGCAGCGTAGTAGCTAGCGGGGGCACCGGGGAGCTGTTTTTT.

The chain is built from TRBV6-5 and TRBJ1-5; D is unclear. Germline V gene lookup returns CDR1 MNHEY and CDR2 SVGAGI. The CDR3 is 14 amino acids. Trimming took 0 bases from V and 3 from J, leaving 6 bases between them. Here the CDR3 reads CASSYSQYNQPQHF. CDR3 DNA sequence: TGTGCCAGCAGTTACTCGCAGTACAATCAGCCCCAGCATTTT.

The V gene is TRBV28, the J gene TRBJ2-1, with D perhaps TRBD2 (6 bases). This CDR3 comprises 16 residues. Per the germline V gene, CDR1 is MDHEN and CDR2 is SYDVKM. Trimming took 8 bases from V and 7 from J, leaving 24 bases between them. CDR3 coding DNA: TGTGCCAGCTTGAACTTGGACCCTGGAGGGTGGAATGAGCAGTTCTTC. It encodes CASLNLDPGGWNEQFF.

CDR3 loop: CASSVPGQGTTGELFF. In DNA form, the CDR3 reads TGTGCCAGCAGTGTCCCGGGACAGGGCACCACCGGGGAGCTGTTTTTT. V is TRBV28 and J is TRBJ2-2; 9 nucleotides line up with TRBD1. CDR1 is MDHEN and CDR2 is SYDVKM in the germline V gene. Trimming at V came to 5 bases and at J to 4 bases, leaving 8 bases not matched to a gene. The CDR3 has 16 residues.

The V call is TRBV19, the J call TRBJ1-5; D remains unclear. CDR3 length: 14 residues. Germline CDR1 reads LNHDA; CDR2 reads SQIVND (reference sequence). V gave up 5 bases and J gave up 4 bases, with 12 bases separating them. CDR3 nucleotides: TGTGCCAGTAGTGCCGACTACGGTAATCAGCCCCAGCATTTT. Protein: CASSADYGNQPQHF. Combining the CDR3 with reference TRBV19 and TRBJ1-5 gives the whole variable domain DGGITQSPKYLFRKEGQNVTLSCEQNLNHDAMYWYRQDPGQGLRLIYYSQIVNDFQKGDIAEGYSVSREKKESFPLTVTSAQKNPTAFYLCASSADYGNQPQHFGDGTRLSIL.

This sequence joins TRBV30 and TRBJ2-7; 11 bases align to TRBD1. Germline CDR1 reads GTSNPN; CDR2 reads SVGIG (reference sequence). The CDR3 length is 14 residues. V was clipped by 4 bases and J by 6 bases; unmatched bases: 8. CDR3 in amino acids: CAWTKDRGRFEQYF. CDR3 in DNA: TGTGCCTGGACAAAGGACAGGGGGCGGTTCGAGCAGTACTTC.

The V gene is TRBV9, the J gene TRBJ1-6; 8 nucleotides line up with TRBD1. Looked up from germline, CDR1 is SGDLS and CDR2 is YYNGEE. This CDR3 spans 15 amino acids. Trimming cost V 0 bases and J 10 bases; bases outside gene matches: 6. CDR3 sequence reads: CASSVASGGPSPLHF. The CDR3 DNA is TGTGCCAGCAGCGTAGCATCAGGGGGCCCGTCACCCCTCCACTTT.

CDR3 sequence reads: CATSRGQGVSEQYV. The CDR3 DNA reads as TGTGCCACCAGCAGAGGACAGGGAGTATCCGAGCAGTACGTC. V usage is TRBV15 and J usage is TRBJ2-7; the match to TRBD1 covers 7 bases. Per germline, CDR1 LNHNV and CDR2 YYDKDF (reference sequence). With 1 base clipped from V and 6 bases from J, the junction kept 6 bases outside the gene matches. This CDR3 comprises 14 residues.

This chain connects TRBV15 to TRBJ2-2, with D perhaps TRBD1 (6 bases). V lost 0 bases and J lost 5, with 10 bases in between. The CDR3 totals 15 residues. Germline V lookup: CDR1 LNHNV, CDR2 YYDKDF (reference sequence). CDR3 sequence: CATSRDRQGTGELFF. Written as DNA, the CDR3 is TGTGCCACCAGCAGAGATCGCCAGGGGACCGGGGAGCTGTTTTTT.

V usage is TRBV19 and J usage is TRBJ1-5; 7 bases map to TRBD1. CDR3 length equals 14 residues. Germline V gene data show CDR1 as LNHDA and CDR2 as SQIVND (reference sequence). V shed 4 bases, J shed 6 bases, and the junction held 6 bases outside the gene matches. The DNA of the CDR3 is TGTGCCAGTAGTACCCACAGGGGTGGTCAGCCCCAGCATTTT. This gives the protein CASSTHRGGQPQHF.

The V and J genes are TRBV10-3 and TRBJ2-1, with 13 positions matching TRBD2. Germline V gene sequence: CDR1 ENHRY, CDR2 SYGVKD. Trimming at V came to 6 bases and at J to 5 bases, leaving 1 base not matched to a gene. The CDR3 extends over 14 amino acids. CDR3 nucleotides: TGTGCCATCAGCGGACTAGCGGGGGACAATGAGCAGTTCTTC. This translates into CAISGLAGDNEQFF.

DNA of the CDR3: TGTGCCAGTAGTGCCCCCCCGCATAGAGAGACCCAGTACTTC. Its protein product is CASSAPPHRETQYF. The chain links TRBV19 to TRBJ2-5; D is unclear. Trimming removed 5 bases from V and 4 bases from J, with 14 bases in between. Germline V gene lookup returns CDR1 LNHDA and CDR2 SQIVND (reference sequence). This CDR3 comprises 14 residues.

V and J are TRBV5-1 and TRBJ1-4; 7 positions agree with TRBD1. CDR1 and CDR2 (germline): SGHRS, YFSETQ. The CDR3 consists of 14 residues. Trimming at V came to 7 bases and at J to 5 bases, leaving 8 bases not matched to a gene. The CDR3: CASQTGGGNEKLFF. The DNA of the CDR3 is TGCGCCAGCCAAACCGGAGGGGGCAATGAAAAACTGTTTTTT. Using reference TRBV5-1 and TRBJ1-4 for the parts outside the CDR3, the full variable domain is KAGVTQTPRYLIKTRGQQVTLSCSPISGHRSVSWYQQTPGQGLQFLFEYFSETQRNKGNFPGRFSGRQFSNSRSEMNVSTLELGDSALYLCASQTGGGNEKLFFGSGTQLSVL.

This clone appeared once. This chain links TRBV9 with TRBJ1-4, with 7 bases that match TRBD1. The CDR3 is made up of 15 amino acids. Germline V gene sequence: CDR1 SGDLS, CDR2 YYNGEE. Trimming cost V 0 bases and J 7 bases; bases outside gene matches: 6. The CDR3 sequence is CASSVDTGVGEKLFF. The DNA for the CDR3 is TGTGCCAGCAGCGTAGACACAGGGGTTGGTGAAAAACTGTTTTTT.

The rearrangement links TRBV11-2 to TRBJ1-2, with 10 bases identical to TRBD1. Germline CDR1 is SGHAT and CDR2 is FQNNGV. Trimming at V came to 3 bases and at J to 5 bases, leaving 6 bases not matched to a gene. The CDR3 covers 15 residues. The CDR3 DNA sequence: TGTGCCAGCAGCTTGCCCCGGGACAGGGGTTATGGCTACACCTTC. Translation gives CASSLPRDRGYGYTF. Looking up the rest from reference TRBV11-2 and TRBJ1-2 gives the full variable domain: EAGVAQSPRYKIIEKRQSVAFWCNPISGHATLYWYQQILGQGPKLLIQFQNNGVVDDSQLPKDRFSAERLKGVDSTLKIQPAKLEDSAVYLCASSLPRDRGYGYTFGSGTRLTVV.

The table lists this clone with a count of one. The chain has TRBV6-1 and TRBJ2-5, with 9 bases aligning to TRBD1. J was trimmed by 4 bases and V by 3 bases; bases with no gene match: 9. The germline V gene encodes CDR1 MNHNS and CDR2 SASEGT. CDR3 length: 16 residues. The CDR3 coding sequence is TGTGCCAGCAGTGACTACAGGGGGCGCAAAGTAGAGACCCAGTACTTC. Translation: CASSDYRGRKVETQYF.

This chain joins TRBV28 and TRBJ1-3; D unclear. V dropped 7 bases and J dropped 0 bases, with 13 bases sitting between them. Germline CDR1 reads MDHEN; CDR2 reads SYDVKM. This CDR3 comprises 15 residues. CDR3 loop: CASNRGKSSGNTIYF. DNA of the CDR3: TGTGCCAGCAACCGGGGAAAGAGCTCTGGAAACACCATATATTTT.

V usage is TRBV4-1 and J usage is TRBJ2-3; 13 positions agree with TRBD2. V shed 2 bases and J 4 bases; nucleotides not matched to a gene: 6. The CDR3 extends over 17 amino acids. Germline V CDR1 and CDR2: MGHRA, YSYEKL. CDR3 in DNA: TGCGCCAGCAGCCAACCCAGGACTAGCGGGAGATCAGATACGCAGTATTTT. It specifies CASSQPRTSGRSDTQYF.

The chain employs TRBV23-1 and TRBJ1-1, with TRBD1 matching 8 bases. Being an ORF, TRBV23-1 has a function that is uncertain. V shed 6 bases and J 3 bases; nucleotides not matched to a gene: 18. The CDR3 length is 18 residues. The CDR3 sequence: CASSVKLQGALEDTEAFF. CDR3 in DNA: TGCGCCAGCAGCGTCAAGTTGCAGGGGGCTTTAGAAGACACTGAAGCTTTCTTT.

This clone was seen a handful of times. The genes are TRBV2 and TRBJ1-5; maybe TRBD1 (6 bases). V lost 1 base and J lost 5, with 12 bases in between. CDR3 length: 15 amino acids. Germline V gives CDR1 SNHLY, CDR2 FYNNEI. CDR3 bases: TGTGCCAGCAGTGAAGTCAGGGGAGTCGATCAGCCCCAGCATTTT. Residues: CASSEVRGVDQPQHF. Complete variable domain (other parts from reference TRBV2 and TRBJ1-5): EPEVTQTPSHQVTQMGQEVILRCVPISNHLYFYWYRQILGQKVEFLVSFYNNEISEKSEIFDDQFSVERPDGSNFTLKIRSTKLEDSAMYFCASSEVRGVDQPQHFGDGTRLSIL.

This clone was counted once. The chain couples TRBV3-1 (or the pseudogene TRBV3-2) to TRBJ1-1; unclear D gene. Germline lookup yields CDR1 LGHDT and CDR2 YNNKEL (reference sequence). The CDR3 has 13 amino acids. Deletions cut 2 bases from V and 6 bases from J, with 10 bases between. CDR3 nucleotide sequence: TGTGCCAGCAGCCAAAGAGGGAGCGCTGAAGCTTTCTTT. Amino acid sequence: CASSQRGSAEAFF.

The J gene is TRBJ2-2, the V gene TRBV7-2, with 9 bases identical to TRBD2. The CDR3 has 14 residues. V lost 5 bases, J lost 5 bases, and 3 bases stayed unmatched. Germline-derived CDR1 and CDR2 are SGHTA and FQGNSA. The CDR3 loop reads CASSRGLATGELFF. The CDR3, as DNA: TGTGCCAGCAGCAGAGGACTAGCGACCGGGGAGCTGTTTTTT. Using reference TRBV7-2 and TRBJ2-2 for the parts outside the CDR3, the full variable domain is GAGVSQSPSNKVTEKGKDVELRCDPISGHTALYWYRQSLGQGLEFLIYFQGNSAPDKSGLPSDRFSAERTGGSVSTLTIQRTQQEDSAVYLCASSRGLATGELFFGEGSRLTVL.

The chain is built from TRBV5-1 and TRBJ2-2; the match to TRBD2 covers 8 bases. Trimming cost V 2 bases and J 0 bases; bases outside gene matches: 3. The CDR3 spans 16 residues. Germline V gene data show CDR1 as SGHRS and CDR2 as YFSETQ. The CDR3 is CASSLAGAPNTGELFF. The CDR3 DNA sequence: TGCGCCAGCAGCTTAGCGGGAGCCCCGAACACCGGGGAGCTGTTTTTT.

The genes are TRBV30 and TRBJ2-5; TRBD2 is a possible D gene (5 bases). CDR1 GTSNPN and CDR2 SVGIG come from the germline V gene (reference sequence). The V gene lost 7 bases and the J gene lost 2 bases, with 11 bases spanning the gap. CDR3 length: 12 amino acids. This chain's CDR3 is CASDWEQETQYF. In nucleotides, the CDR3 is TGTGCCTCGGACTGGGAACAAGAGACCCAGTACTTC.